The clone carrying this T cell receptor (beta chain) has only one observation. The sample belongs to a study of T cell changes during pregnancy in multiple sclerosis. This table comes from immunoSEQ multiplex PCR, and its TCRdb copy is limited to in-frame clones, with some not included. This table has tens of thousands of clones, around nine tenths appearing once. Here the sequenced sample was peripheral blood, taken in the second trimester of pregnancy. The sequence was collected from a female donor in good health, enrolled as a control in a pregnancy study.

CDR3 sequence: CASSLDRGSGEKLFF. The DNA of the CDR3 is TGCGCCAGCAGCTTGGACAGGGGGAGTGGTGAAAAACTGTTTTTT. The V and J genes are TRBV5-1 and TRBJ1-4; 8 positions agree with TRBD1. The CDR3 is 15 residues long. Germline V gene sequence: CDR1 SGHRS, CDR2 YFSETQ. V lost 0 bases to trimming and J lost 7 bases; unmatched junction nucleotides: 5.